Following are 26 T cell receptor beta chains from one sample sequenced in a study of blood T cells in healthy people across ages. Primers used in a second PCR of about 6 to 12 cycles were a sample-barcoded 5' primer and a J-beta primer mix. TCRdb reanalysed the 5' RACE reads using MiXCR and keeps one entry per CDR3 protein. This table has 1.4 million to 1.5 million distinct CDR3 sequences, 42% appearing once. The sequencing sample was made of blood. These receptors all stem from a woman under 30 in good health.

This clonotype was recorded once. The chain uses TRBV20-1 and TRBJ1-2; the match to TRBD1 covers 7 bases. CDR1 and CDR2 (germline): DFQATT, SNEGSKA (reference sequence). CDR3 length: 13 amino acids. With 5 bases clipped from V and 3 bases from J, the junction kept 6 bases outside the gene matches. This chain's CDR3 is CSAQDREDYGYTF. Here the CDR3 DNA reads TGCAGTGCTCAAGACAGGGAGGACTATGGCTACACCTTC.

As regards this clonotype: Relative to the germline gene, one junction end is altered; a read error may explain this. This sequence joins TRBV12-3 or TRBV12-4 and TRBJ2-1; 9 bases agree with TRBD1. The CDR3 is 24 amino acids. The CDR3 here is CASSLAIFTLTNGTGIFGDKEQFF. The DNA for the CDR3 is TGTGCCAGCAGTTTAGCGATCTTTACCTTAACGAACGGGACAGGGATTTTTGGGGACAAGGAGCAGTTCTTC.

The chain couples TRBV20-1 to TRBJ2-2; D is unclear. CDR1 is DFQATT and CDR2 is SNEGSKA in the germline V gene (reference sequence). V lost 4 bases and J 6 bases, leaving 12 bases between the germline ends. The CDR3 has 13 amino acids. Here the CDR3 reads CSAIRQEPGELFF. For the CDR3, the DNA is TGCAGTGCTATCCGGCAGGAGCCCGGGGAGCTGTTTTTT.

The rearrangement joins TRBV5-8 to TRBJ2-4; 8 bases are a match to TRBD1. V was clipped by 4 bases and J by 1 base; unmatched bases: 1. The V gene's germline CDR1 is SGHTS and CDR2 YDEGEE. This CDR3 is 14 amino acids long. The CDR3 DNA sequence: TGTGCCAGCAGCCGACAGGGGGCCAAAAACATTCAGTACTTC. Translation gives CASSRQGAKNIQYF.

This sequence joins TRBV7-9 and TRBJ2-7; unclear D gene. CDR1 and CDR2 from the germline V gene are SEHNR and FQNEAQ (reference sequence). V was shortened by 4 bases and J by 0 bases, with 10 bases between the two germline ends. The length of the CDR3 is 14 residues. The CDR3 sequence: CASSSGESSYEQYF. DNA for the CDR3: TGTGCCAGCAGCTCGGGCGAGAGCTCCTACGAGCAGTACTTC.

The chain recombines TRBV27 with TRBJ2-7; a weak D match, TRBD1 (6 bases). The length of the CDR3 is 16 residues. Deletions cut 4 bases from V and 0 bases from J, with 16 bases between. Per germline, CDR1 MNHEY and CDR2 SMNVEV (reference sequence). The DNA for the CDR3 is TGTGCCAGCAGTTCCTCCAGCCGGGACATCTCCTACGAGCAGTACTTC. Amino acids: CASSSSSRDISYEQYF.

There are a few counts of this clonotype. CDR3 residues: CSANGLAGTDTQYF. Written as DNA, the CDR3 is TGCAGCGCCAACGGCCTAGCGGGCACAGATACGCAGTATTTT. The rearrangement links TRBV29-1 to TRBJ2-3; TRBD2 matches at 7 bases. With V trimmed by 7 bases and J by 1 base, 8 bases remained unmatched. The CDR3 covers 14 residues. The germline V gene has CDR1 SQVTM and CDR2 ANQGSEA.

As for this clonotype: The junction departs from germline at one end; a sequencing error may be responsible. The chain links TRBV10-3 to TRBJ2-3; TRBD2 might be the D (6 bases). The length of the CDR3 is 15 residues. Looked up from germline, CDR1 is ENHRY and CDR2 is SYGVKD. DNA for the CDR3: TGTGCCATCAGTGCGCTAGCGAGCTACACAGATACGAAGTATTTT. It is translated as CAISALASYTDTKYF.

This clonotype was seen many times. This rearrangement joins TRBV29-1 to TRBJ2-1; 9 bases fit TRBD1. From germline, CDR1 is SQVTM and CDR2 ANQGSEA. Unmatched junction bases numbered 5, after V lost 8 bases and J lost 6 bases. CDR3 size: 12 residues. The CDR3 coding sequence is TGCAGCACCGGGACAGGGAGCAATGAGCAGTTCTTC. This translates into CSTGTGSNEQFF.

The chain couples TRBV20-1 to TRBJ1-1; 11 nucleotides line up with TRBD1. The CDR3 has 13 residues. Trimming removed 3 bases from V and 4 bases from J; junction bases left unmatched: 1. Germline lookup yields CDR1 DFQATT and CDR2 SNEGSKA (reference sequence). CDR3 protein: CSARDRGPTEAFF. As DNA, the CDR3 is TGCAGTGCTAGGGACAGGGGGCCCACTGAAGCTTTCTTT.

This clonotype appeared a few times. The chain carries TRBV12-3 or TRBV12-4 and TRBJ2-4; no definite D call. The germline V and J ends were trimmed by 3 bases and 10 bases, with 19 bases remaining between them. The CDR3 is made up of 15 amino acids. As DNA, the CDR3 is TGTGCCAGCAGTTTTGGGCCAATGAGTGTTGTAATTCAGTACTTC. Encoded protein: CASSFGPMSVVIQYF.

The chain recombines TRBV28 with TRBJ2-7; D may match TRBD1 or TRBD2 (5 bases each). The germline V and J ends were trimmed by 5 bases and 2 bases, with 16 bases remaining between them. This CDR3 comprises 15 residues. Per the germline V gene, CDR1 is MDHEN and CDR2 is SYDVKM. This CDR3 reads CASSPANSGPYEQYF. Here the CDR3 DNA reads TGTGCCAGCAGTCCGGCAAACTCGGGGCCCTACGAGCAGTACTTC.

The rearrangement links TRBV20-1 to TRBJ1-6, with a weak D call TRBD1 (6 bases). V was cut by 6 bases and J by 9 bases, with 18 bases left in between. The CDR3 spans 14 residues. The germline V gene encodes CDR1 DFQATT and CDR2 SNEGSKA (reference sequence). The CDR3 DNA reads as TGCAGTGCCAGCAACAGGGCTGGGGGTTCACCCCTCCACTTT. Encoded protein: CSASNRAGGSPLHF.

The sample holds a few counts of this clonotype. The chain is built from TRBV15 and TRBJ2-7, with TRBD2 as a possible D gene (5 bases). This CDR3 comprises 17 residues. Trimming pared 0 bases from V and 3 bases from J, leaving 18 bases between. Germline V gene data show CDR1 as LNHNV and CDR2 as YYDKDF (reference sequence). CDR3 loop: CATSRDLATPTLYEQYF. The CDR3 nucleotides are TGTGCCACCAGCAGAGATCTAGCCACCCCAACTCTCTACGAGCAGTACTTC. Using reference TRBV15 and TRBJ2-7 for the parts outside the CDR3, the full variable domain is DAMVIQNPRYQVTQFGKPVTLSCSQTLNHNVMYWYQQKSSQAPKLLFHYYDKDFNNEADTPDNFQSRRPNTSFCFLDIRSPGLGDTAMYLCATSRDLATPTLYEQYFGPGTRLTVT.

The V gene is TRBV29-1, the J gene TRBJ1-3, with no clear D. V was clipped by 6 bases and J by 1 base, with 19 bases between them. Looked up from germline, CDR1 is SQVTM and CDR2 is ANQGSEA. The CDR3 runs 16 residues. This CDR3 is CSVLKRRAASGNTIYF. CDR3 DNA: TGCAGCGTCCTAAAAAGGCGGGCAGCATCTGGAAACACCATATATTTT.

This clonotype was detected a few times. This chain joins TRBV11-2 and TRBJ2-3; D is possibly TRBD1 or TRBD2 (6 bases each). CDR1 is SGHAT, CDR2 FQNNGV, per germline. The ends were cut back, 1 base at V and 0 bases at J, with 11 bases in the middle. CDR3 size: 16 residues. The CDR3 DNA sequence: TGTGCCAGCAGCTTAGTTCCGGGGGCCAGCACAGATACGCAGTATTTT. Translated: CASSLVPGASTDTQYF.

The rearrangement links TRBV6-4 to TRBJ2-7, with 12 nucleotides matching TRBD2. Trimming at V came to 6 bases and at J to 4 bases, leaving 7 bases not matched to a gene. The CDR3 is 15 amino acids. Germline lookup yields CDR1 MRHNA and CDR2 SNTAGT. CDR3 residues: CASRVLAGGPYEQYF. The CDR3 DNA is TGTGCCAGCAGAGTCCTAGCGGGGGGGCCGTACGAGCAGTACTTC.

The CDR3 spells CSARDPNSSYNSPLHF. CDR3 sequence (DNA): TGCAGTGCTAGAGATCCGAATAGCTCCTATAATTCACCCCTCCACTTT. V and J are TRBV20-1 and TRBJ1-6; D call uncertain. Germline-derived CDR1 and CDR2 are DFQATT and SNEGSKA (reference sequence). The length of the CDR3 is 16 residues. V was cut by 0 bases and J by 0 bases, with 9 bases left in between.

This chain's CDR3 is CASSSPAIAGLSYEQYF. The CDR3 DNA is TGTGCCAGCAGCTCCCCAGCTATAGCGGGGCTCTCCTACGAGCAGTACTTC. The J gene is TRBJ2-7, the V gene TRBV11-1, with 8 bases fitting TRBD2. Losses at the gene ends were 4 bases for V and 0 bases for J; bases not matched to a gene: 11. Looked up from germline, CDR1 is SGHAT and CDR2 is FQDESV (reference sequence). There are 17 residues in the CDR3.

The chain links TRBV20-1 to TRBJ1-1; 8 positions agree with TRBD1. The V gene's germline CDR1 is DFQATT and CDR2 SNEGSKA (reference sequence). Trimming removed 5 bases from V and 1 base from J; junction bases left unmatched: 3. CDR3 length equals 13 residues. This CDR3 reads CSAQGTGNTEAFF. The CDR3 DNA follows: TGCAGTGCTCAAGGGACAGGGAACACTGAAGCTTTCTTT.

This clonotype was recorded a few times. In nucleotides, the CDR3 is TGTGCCAGCGGATCAATGGGGAGGGGGGCCTCTGGGGCCAACGTCCTGACTTTC. Amino acid sequence: CASGSMGRGASGANVLTF. The J gene is TRBJ2-6, the V gene TRBV12-3 or TRBV12-4; perhaps TRBD2 as D (7 bases). CDR3 length equals 18 residues. The V and J ends lost 8 bases and 0 bases respectively, with 20 bases between them.

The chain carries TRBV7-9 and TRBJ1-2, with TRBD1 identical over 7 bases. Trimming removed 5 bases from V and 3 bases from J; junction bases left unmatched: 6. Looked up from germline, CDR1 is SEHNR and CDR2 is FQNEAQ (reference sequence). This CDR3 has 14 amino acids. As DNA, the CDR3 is TGTGCCAGCAGCCTTGACAGGGTAGACTATGGCTACACCTTC. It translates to CASSLDRVDYGYTF.

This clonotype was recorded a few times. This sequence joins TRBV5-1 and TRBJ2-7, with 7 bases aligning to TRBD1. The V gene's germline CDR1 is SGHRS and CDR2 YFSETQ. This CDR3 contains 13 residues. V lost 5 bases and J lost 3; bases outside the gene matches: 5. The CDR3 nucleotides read TGCGCCAGCAGACCGACAGGGATCTACGAGCAGTACTTC. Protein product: CASRPTGIYEQYF.

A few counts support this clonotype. This CDR3 is CASSPPRTGSYNEQFF. CDR3 DNA: TGTGCCAGCAGCCCCCCACGGACAGGCTCCTACAATGAGCAGTTCTTC. The chain has TRBV7-9 and TRBJ2-1; TRBD1 aligns across 7 bases. There are 16 residues in the CDR3. The ends lost 5 bases at V and 0 bases at J; junction bases unmatched: 7. The V gene's germline CDR1 is SEHNR and CDR2 FQNEAQ (reference sequence).

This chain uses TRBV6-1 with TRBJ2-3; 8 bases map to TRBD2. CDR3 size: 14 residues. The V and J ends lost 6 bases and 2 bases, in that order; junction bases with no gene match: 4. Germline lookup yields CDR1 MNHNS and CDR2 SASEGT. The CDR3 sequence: CASRLLAATDTQYF. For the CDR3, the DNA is TGTGCCAGCAGGTTACTAGCGGCCACAGATACGCAGTATTTT.

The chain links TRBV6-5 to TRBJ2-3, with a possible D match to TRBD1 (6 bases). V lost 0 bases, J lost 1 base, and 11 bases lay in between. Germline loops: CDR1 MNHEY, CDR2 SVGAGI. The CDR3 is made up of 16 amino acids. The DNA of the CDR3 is TGTGCCAGCAGTTACTCCGGCAGGGGAGGCACAGATACGCAGTATTTT. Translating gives CASSYSGRGGTDTQYF.